The 32 T cell receptor beta chains reported below all come from one sample, sequenced in a study of OX40 agonist ivuxolimab in advanced cancers. Profiled with immunoSEQ multiplex PCR; TCRdb holds only in-frame clones, not every one. Among tens of thousands of clones, about 90% were seen once, and the ten largest hold roughly 25%. The sequencing here drew on CD4+ or CD8+ T cells sorted from blood, taken in a trial of the OX40 agonist ivuxolimab. The receptors come from an adult with an advanced solid tumor such as melanoma, head and neck, liver or kidney cancer.

This chain joins TRBV28 and TRBJ2-3; D remains ambiguous. V was shortened by 4 bases and J by 2 bases, with 4 bases between the two germline ends. Looked up from germline, CDR1 is MDHEN and CDR2 is SYDVKM. The CDR3 spans 12 residues. In nucleotides, the CDR3 is TGTGCCAGCAGTTACGACACAGATACGCAGTATTTT. Translation gives CASSYDTDTQYF.

The CDR3 DNA is TGTGCCAGCAGCCTCGCCTCAAACACTGAAGCTTTCTTT. It codes for CASSLASNTEAFF. V and J are TRBV27 and TRBJ1-1; D is ambiguous. Germline CDR1 is MNHEY and CDR2 is SMNVEV (reference sequence). The CDR3 runs to 13 residues. The ends were cut back, 6 bases at V and 2 bases at J, with 10 bases in the middle.

The V and J genes are TRBV7-9 and TRBJ2-3; 14 bases fit TRBD2. In germline, CDR1 is SEHNR, CDR2 FQNEAQ (reference sequence). V gave up 5 bases and J gave up 4 bases; unmatched junction bases: 8. The CDR3 is made up of 17 amino acids. The CDR3 protein is CASSRLAGGPLPDTQYF. The CDR3 DNA reads as TGTGCCAGCAGCAGACTAGCGGGAGGGCCATTGCCAGATACGCAGTATTTT.

The J gene is TRBJ2-7, the V gene TRBV4-3; D is perhaps TRBD1 (6 bases). CDR3 length: 15 amino acids. CDR1 is LGHNA, CDR2 YSLEER, per germline. Trimming removed 2 bases from V and 2 bases from J, with 13 bases in between. The CDR3 coding sequence is TGCGCCAGCAGCCAATCGAGGGGGTCCCCCTACGAGCAGTACTTC. Amino acid sequence: CASSQSRGSPYEQYF.

The chain links TRBV7-8 to TRBJ1-5; D is ambiguous. Trimming pared 1 base from V and 6 bases from J, leaving 7 bases between. The CDR3 is made up of 13 amino acids. Germline CDR1 reads SGHVS; CDR2 reads FQNEAQ. The CDR3 nucleotides read TGTGCCAGCAGCTTAGAGTGGGGTCAGCCCCAGCATTTT. As protein: CASSLEWGQPQHF.

This rearrangement joins TRBV19 to TRBJ1-1; 11 nucleotides align to TRBD1. The J segment lost 4 bases and the V segment lost 10 bases, leaving 5 bases of the junction unmatched. The CDR3 covers 13 residues. Germline loops: CDR1 LNHDA, CDR2 SQIVND (reference sequence). The DNA for the CDR3 is TGTGCCACCGGGGACAGGGGGTTCACTGAAGCTTTCTTT. Translation: CATGDRGFTEAFF.

The chain uses TRBV9 and TRBJ2-3, with D hard to call. The CDR3 has 13 amino acids. In germline, CDR1 is SGDLS, CDR2 YYNGEE. The ends were cut back, 4 bases at V and 1 base at J, with 7 bases in the middle. CDR3 nucleotides: TGTGCCAGCAGCCCTCCTCGCACAGATACGCAGTATTTT. This encodes CASSPPRTDTQYF.

The chain is built from TRBV6-5 and TRBJ1-2, with 7 bases identical to TRBD1. The J segment lost 6 bases and the V segment lost 4 bases, leaving 14 bases of the junction unmatched. Germline CDR1 reads MNHEY; CDR2 reads SVGAGI. The CDR3 runs to 16 residues. The CDR3 sequence: CASSSLQGQLSHGYTF. The CDR3 bases are TGTGCCAGCAGTTCTCTACAGGGGCAACTCTCTCATGGCTACACCTTC.

This chain joins TRBV9 and TRBJ2-3, with TRBD2 matching over 9 bases. With V trimmed by 7 bases and J by 6 bases, 9 bases remained unmatched. CDR1 is SGDLS and CDR2 is YYNGEE in the germline V gene. The CDR3 has 14 amino acids. The CDR3 loop is CASGPSGVSDTQYF. CDR3 in DNA: TGTGCCAGCGGCCCTAGCGGGGTTTCGGATACGCAGTATTTT.

This chain links TRBV19 with TRBJ2-7; D is perhaps TRBD2 (6 bases). This CDR3 comprises 14 residues. Germline lookup yields CDR1 LNHDA and CDR2 SQIVND (reference sequence). V was pared by 5 bases and J by 2 bases, with 13 bases between. The CDR3 bases are TGTGCCAGTAGTTTCCCAGGCGGGACCTACGAGCAGTACTTC. Amino acid sequence: CASSFPGGTYEQYF.

The gene calls are TRBV15 and TRBJ1-5; D ambiguous. From germline, CDR1 is LNHNV and CDR2 YYDKDF (reference sequence). The V end lost 0 bases, the J end lost 7 bases, and 16 bases lay between the germline ends. The CDR3 loop spans 16 amino acids. CDR3 DNA: TGTGCCACCAGCAGAGATGACGCAGGCCCAACCCAGCCCCAGCATTTT. Translating it yields CATSRDDAGPTQPQHF.

This clone came up once. The CDR3 nucleotides read TGTGCCAGCAGCTTGGGGTTTCCCACTGAAGCTTTCTTT. It encodes CASSLGFPTEAFF. V is TRBV7-9 and J is TRBJ1-1; D is unresolved. The CDR3 loop spans 13 amino acids. Germline assignment: CDR1 SEHNR and CDR2 FQNEAQ (reference sequence). The ends were cut back, 3 bases at V and 4 bases at J, with 9 bases in the middle.

The J gene is TRBJ2-3, the V gene TRBV5-1, with TRBD2 identical over 9 bases. The CDR3 covers 16 residues. Per germline, CDR1 SGHRS and CDR2 YFSETQ. J lost 5 bases, V lost 6 bases, and 13 bases had no gene match. The CDR3 DNA reads TGCGCCAGCACCCCGTTATTGCGGGGGGGCCAAGATACGCAGTATTTT. It yields the protein CASTPLLRGGQDTQYF.

The V call is TRBV13, the J call TRBJ2-7; D assignment may be TRBD1 or TRBD2 (5 bases each). Germline V gives CDR1 PRHDT, CDR2 FYEKMQ (reference sequence). The CDR3 sequence is 14 residues long. V gave up 2 bases and J gave up 5 bases, with 13 bases separating them. Written as DNA, the CDR3 is TGTGCCAGCAGCTTAATGGGGGAGCTCGACGAGCAGTACGTC. Encoded protein: CASSLMGELDEQYV.

Only a few counts were recorded for this clone. This rearrangement joins TRBV6-1 to TRBJ2-3, with D uncertain. Trimming cost V 7 bases and J 2 bases, with 13 bases left between them. This CDR3 is built from 14 residues. In germline, CDR1 is MNHNS, CDR2 SASEGT. CDR3 coding DNA: TGTGCCAGCAACCCGGTGACCCTCACAGATACGCAGTATTTT. As protein: CASNPVTLTDTQYF.

The CDR3 nucleotides are TGTGCCAGCAGCTATGGCCCCCCCGGGGGAAACACCATATATTTT. Translating gives CASSYGPPGGNTIYF. The chain combines TRBV7-3 with TRBJ1-3; no firm D call. This CDR3 has 15 amino acids. Germline CDR1 is SGHTA and CDR2 is FQGTGA. The V end lost 4 bases, the J end lost 4 bases, and 14 bases lay between the germline ends.

The chain couples TRBV11-3 to TRBJ2-1; perhaps TRBD2 as D (7 bases). This CDR3 has 16 residues. Per germline, CDR1 SGHNT and CDR2 YENEEA. V was pared by 4 bases and J by 7 bases, with 20 bases between. The CDR3 is CASSWERDKIWNEQFF. Here the CDR3 DNA reads TGTGCCAGCAGCTGGGAGCGGGACAAAATCTGGAATGAGCAGTTCTTC.

The chain couples TRBV5-6 to TRBJ2-3; D gene ambiguous. The germline V and J ends were trimmed by 2 bases and 4 bases, with 5 bases remaining between them. Germline-derived CDR1 and CDR2 are SGHDT and YYEEEE. CDR3 length equals 12 residues. The CDR3 reads CASSFNSDTQYF. The CDR3 bases are TGTGCCAGCAGCTTTAATTCAGATACGCAGTATTTT.

In nucleotides, the CDR3 is TGTGCCAGCAGCGGGGTAGCGGGAGGGTCCGGAAACATTCAGTACTTC. It codes for CASSGVAGGSGNIQYF. The chain links TRBV9 to TRBJ2-4; TRBD2 agrees at 11 bases. The CDR3 spans 16 residues. Unmatched junction bases numbered 8, after V lost 3 bases and J lost 6 bases. The V gene's germline CDR1 is SGDLS and CDR2 YYNGEE.

The chain links TRBV6-5 to TRBJ1-4; a possible D gene is TRBD1 (5 bases). Germline V CDR1 and CDR2: MNHEY, SVGAGI. V was trimmed by 9 bases and J by 7 bases, leaving 18 bases between them. The CDR3 loop spans 14 amino acids. The CDR3 loop is CASGAGQSLEKLFF. The CDR3 DNA sequence: TGTGCCAGTGGGGCGGGGCAGAGCCTTGAAAAACTGTTTTTT.

The rearrangement joins TRBV23-1 to TRBJ2-7; TRBD1 matches at 7 bases. TRBV23-1 is identified as an open reading frame with a role that is uncertain. The CDR3 runs to 14 residues. With V trimmed by 3 bases and J by 3 bases, 5 bases remained unmatched. CDR3 loop: CASSQWDSFYEQYV. In nucleotides, the CDR3 is TGCGCCAGCAGTCAGTGGGACAGTTTCTACGAGCAGTACGTC.

This clone was observed a single time. V and J are TRBV4-1 and TRBJ2-1, with TRBD1 matching 7 bases. V trimming: 0 bases; J trimming: 7 bases; junction bases outside the gene matches: 9. Germline V gene lookup returns CDR1 MGHRA and CDR2 YSYEKL. The CDR3 covers 16 residues. CDR3 coding DNA: TGCGCCAGCAGCCAAGATTATCTCAGGGGGACAAATGAGCAGTTCTTC. Amino acids: CASSQDYLRGTNEQFF.

The chain couples TRBV9 to TRBJ1-6; D call uncertain. Trimming stripped 1 base from V and 10 bases from J, with 9 bases between. Germline V gives CDR1 SGDLS, CDR2 YYNGEE. The CDR3 extends over 13 amino acids. CDR3 in DNA: TGTGCCAGCAGCGTATCCGGGTTGTCACCCCTCCACTTT. Its protein is CASSVSGLSPLHF.

The chain combines TRBV15 with TRBJ1-3, with no clear D. Germline CDR1 is LNHNV and CDR2 is YYDKDF (reference sequence). Trimming pared 1 base from V and 0 bases from J, leaving 4 bases between. The CDR3 consists of 14 residues. CDR3 in DNA: TGTGCCACCAGCAGAGGGATCTCTGGAAACACCATATATTTT. The encoded protein is CATSRGISGNTIYF.

The genes are TRBV4-2 and TRBJ1-2; D not resolved. V was cut by 0 bases and J by 3 bases, with 11 bases left in between. This CDR3 contains 15 residues. Germline CDR1 reads LGHNA; CDR2 reads YNFKEQ. The CDR3 is CASSQERGYDYGYTF. CDR3 bases: TGTGCCAGCAGCCAAGAAAGAGGGTACGACTATGGCTACACCTTC.

The V and J genes are TRBV4-1 and TRBJ2-1; 10 bases align to TRBD2. Germline CDR1 MGHRA, CDR2 YSYEKL. Trimming took 0 bases from V and 8 from J; bases not matched to a gene: 13. There are 18 residues in the CDR3. The CDR3 region is CASSQDDVRAGGPDEQFF. The CDR3 nucleotides are TGCGCCAGCAGCCAAGATGATGTAAGAGCGGGAGGGCCGGATGAGCAGTTCTTC.

The CDR3 sequence is CASSTGAVGNTIYF. As DNA, the CDR3 is TGTGCCAGCAGCACAGGAGCTGTGGGAAACACCATATATTTT. The rearrangement joins TRBV6-5 to TRBJ1-3; D possibly corresponds to TRBD1 (5 bases). The CDR3 has 14 residues. Trimming took 6 bases from V and 4 from J, leaving 13 bases between them. Germline lookup yields CDR1 MNHEY and CDR2 SVGAGI.

The chain has TRBV9 and TRBJ2-7; D is undetermined. This CDR3 is built from 13 residues. In germline, CDR1 is SGDLS, CDR2 YYNGEE. V was cut by 2 bases and J by 2 bases, with 8 bases left in between. The CDR3 DNA reads TGTGCCAGCAGCGTGGACGAAACCTACGAGCAGTACTTC. It specifies CASSVDETYEQYF.

The V call is TRBV5-4, the J call TRBJ1-5; D is unresolved. The V end lost 0 bases, the J end lost 4 bases, and 8 bases lay between the germline ends. From germline, CDR1 is SGHNT and CDR2 YYREEE (reference sequence). The CDR3 is 14 residues long. DNA for the CDR3: TGTGCCAGCAGCTTGGGGGGAAGGAATCAGCCCCAGCATTTT. Translating gives CASSLGGRNQPQHF.

The CDR3 loop reads CASSPGGHEQYV. The CDR3 bases are TGCGCCAGCAGCCCGGGTGGGCACGAGCAGTACGTC. The chain has TRBV4-1 and TRBJ2-7; D uncertain. This CDR3 contains 12 residues. The V and J ends lost 4 bases and 5 bases respectively, with 9 bases between them. CDR1 and CDR2 from the germline V gene are MGHRA and YSYEKL.

The chain recombines TRBV16 with TRBJ2-3, with 10 bases aligning to TRBD2. V trimming: 4 bases; J trimming: 5 bases; junction bases outside the gene matches: 3. Germline CDR1 is KGHSY and CDR2 is FQNENV. CDR3 length: 14 residues. CDR3 region: CASSPLAGEDTQYF. In DNA form, the CDR3 reads TGTGCCAGCAGCCCCCTAGCGGGAGAAGATACGCAGTATTTT. Drawing the rest from reference TRBV16 and TRBJ2-3, the complete variable domain is GEEVAQTPKHLVRGEGQKAKLYCAPIKGHSYVFWYQQVLKNEFKFLISFQNENVFDETGMPKERFSAKCLPNSPCSLEIQATKLEDSAVYFCASSPLAGEDTQYFGPGTRLTVL.

This chain connects TRBV2 to TRBJ2-3; TRBD2 aligns across 8 bases. The CDR3 totals 12 residues. V dropped 6 bases and J dropped 10; count of bases not matched to a gene: 6. Germline V CDR1 and CDR2: SNHLY, FYNNEI. CDR3 DNA: TGTGCCAGCAGCCAGACTAGCGCGGCGCAGTATTTT. Residues: CASSQTSAAQYF.